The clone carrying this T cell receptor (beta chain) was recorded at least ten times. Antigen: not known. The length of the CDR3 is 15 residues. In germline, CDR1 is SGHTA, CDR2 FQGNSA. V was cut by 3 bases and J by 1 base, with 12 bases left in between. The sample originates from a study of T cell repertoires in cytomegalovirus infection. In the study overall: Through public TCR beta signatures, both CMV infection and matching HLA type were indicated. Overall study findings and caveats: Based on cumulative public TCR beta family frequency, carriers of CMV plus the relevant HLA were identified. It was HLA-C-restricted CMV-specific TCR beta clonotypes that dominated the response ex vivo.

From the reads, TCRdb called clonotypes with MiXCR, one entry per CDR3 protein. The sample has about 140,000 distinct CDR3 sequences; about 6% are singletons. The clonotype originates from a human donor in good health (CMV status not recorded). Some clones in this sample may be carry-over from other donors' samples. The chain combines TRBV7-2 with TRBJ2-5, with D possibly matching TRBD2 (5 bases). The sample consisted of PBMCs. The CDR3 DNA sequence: TGTGCCAGCAGCTTCGGGGTCCCGATCCAAGAGACCCAGTACTTC. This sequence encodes CASSFGVPIQETQYF. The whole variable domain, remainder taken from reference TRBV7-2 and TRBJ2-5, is GAGVSQSPSNKVTEKGKDVELRCDPISGHTALYWYRQSLGQGLEFLIYFQGNSAPDKSGLPSDRFSAERTGGSVSTLTIQRTQQEDSAVYLCASSFGVPIQETQYFGPGTRLLVL.